This T cell receptor (beta chain) emerged from a study of OX40 agonist ivuxolimab in advanced cancers. The wider study: Having had anti-PD-1, anti-PD-L1 or anti-CTLA-4 therapy before was allowed, and about 40% had some. Points from the study as a whole: The work left the antigen specificity of expanded peripheral T cells undetermined.

This table comes from immunoSEQ multiplex PCR, and its TCRdb copy is limited to in-frame clones, with some not included. The sample has approximately 90,000 clones, 70% to 90% seen once. Prior autoimmune disease or systemic immunosuppression barred patients. Germline CDR1 MNHEY, CDR2 SMNVEV (reference sequence). This CDR3 comprises 14 residues. Trimming shortened V by 3 bases and J by 1 base, and 7 bases separated the two germline ends. Worth noting for this clone: No antigen is known for it.

This TCR was recovered from an adult with an advanced solid tumor such as melanoma, head and neck, liver or kidney cancer. The material was CD4+ or CD8+ T cells sorted from blood, obtained in a trial of the OX40 agonist ivuxolimab. The chain joins TRBV27 to TRBJ2-1; the D is unclear. The CDR3 is CASSFLGSYNEQFF. The CDR3 region has the DNA TGTGCCAGCAGTTTCTTGGGGTCCTACAATGAGCAGTTCTTC.